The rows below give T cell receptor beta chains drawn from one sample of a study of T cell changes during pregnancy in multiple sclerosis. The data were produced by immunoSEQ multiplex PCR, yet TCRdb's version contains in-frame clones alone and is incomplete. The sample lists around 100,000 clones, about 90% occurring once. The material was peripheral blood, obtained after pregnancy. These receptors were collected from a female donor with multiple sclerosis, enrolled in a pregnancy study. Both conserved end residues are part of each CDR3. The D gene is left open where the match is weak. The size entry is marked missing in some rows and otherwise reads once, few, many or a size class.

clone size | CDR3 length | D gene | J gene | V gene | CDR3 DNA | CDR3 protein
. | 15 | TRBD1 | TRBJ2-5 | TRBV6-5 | TGTGCCAGCAGCCCGACAGGGGGTGTACAAGAGACCCAGTACTTC | CASSPTGGVQETQYF
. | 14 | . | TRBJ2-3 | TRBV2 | TGTGCCAGCAGCGCGCCTGTAGCGTCAGCCACGCAGTATTTT | CASSAPVASATQYF
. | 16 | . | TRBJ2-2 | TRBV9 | TGTGCCAGCAGCGTAGGTCGGGGTAAGAACACCGGGGAGCTGTTTTTT | CASSVGRGKNTGELFF
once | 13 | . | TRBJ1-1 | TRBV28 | TGTGCCGGTCAGGGGAACAAGAACACTGAAGCTTTCTTT | CAGQGNKNTEAFF
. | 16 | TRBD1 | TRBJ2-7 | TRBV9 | TGTGCCAGCAGCGTAGCCGGGACAGGGGGCTGGTACGAGCAGTACTTC | CASSVAGTGGWYEQYF
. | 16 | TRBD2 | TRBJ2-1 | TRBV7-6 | TGTGCCAGCAGCCAACTCGCGGGGGGGTATCTCAATGAGCAGTTCTTC | CASSQLAGGYLNEQFF
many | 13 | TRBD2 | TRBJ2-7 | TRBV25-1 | TGTGCCAGCAGTGACACGGGGGGAAGAGAGCAGTACTTC | CASSDTGGREQYF
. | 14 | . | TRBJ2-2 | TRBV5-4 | TGTGCCAGCAGCTTGATGGGGGCCACCGGGGAGCTGTTTTTT | CASSLMGATGELFF
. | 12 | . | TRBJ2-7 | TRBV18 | TGTGCCAGCACTGGGAGCGGCTACGAGCAGTACTTC | CASTGSGYEQYF
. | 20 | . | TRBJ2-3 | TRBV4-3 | TGCGCCAGCAGCCAAGATCAGCTCGTCGAAGGGGCCTCCCACACAGATACGCAGTATTTT | CASSQDQLVEGASHTDTQYF